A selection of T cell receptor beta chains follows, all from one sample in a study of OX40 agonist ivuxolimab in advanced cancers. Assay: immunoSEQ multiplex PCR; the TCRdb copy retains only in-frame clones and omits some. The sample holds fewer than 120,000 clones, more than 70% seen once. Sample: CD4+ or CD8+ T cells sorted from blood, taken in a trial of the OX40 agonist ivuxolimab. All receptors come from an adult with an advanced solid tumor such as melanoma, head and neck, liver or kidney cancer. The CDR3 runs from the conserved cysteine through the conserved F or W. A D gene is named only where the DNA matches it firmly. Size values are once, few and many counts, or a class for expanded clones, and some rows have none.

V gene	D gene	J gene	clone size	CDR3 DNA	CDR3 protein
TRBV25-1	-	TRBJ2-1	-	TGTGCCAGCAGTGAGATGGGGGGTGACTACAATGAGCAGTTCTTC	CASSEMGGDYNEQFF
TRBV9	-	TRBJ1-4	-	TGTGCCAGCAGCGTAGATCCAGGGGATGAAAAACTGTTTTTT	CASSVDPGDEKLFF
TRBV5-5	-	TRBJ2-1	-	TGTGCCAGCAGCCCGCGACAGGTAGGAGGGCAGTTCTTC	CASSPRQVGGQFF
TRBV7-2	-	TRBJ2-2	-	TGTGCCAGCAGCTTAGTGGCGGGCACCGGGGAGCTGTTTTTT	CASSLVAGTGELFF
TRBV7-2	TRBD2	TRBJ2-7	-	TGTGCCAGCAGCATCAGCGGGGGGGCCCCCTACGAGCAGTACTTC	CASSISGGAPYEQYF
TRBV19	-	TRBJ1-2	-	TGTGCCAGTAGTGTCTCCCGGGCTTCGGGAGGCTACACCTTC	CASSVSRASGGYTF
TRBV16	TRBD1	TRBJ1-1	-	TGTGCCAGCAGCCCGACAGGGCGGGACACTGAAGCTTTCTTT	CASSPTGRDTEAFF
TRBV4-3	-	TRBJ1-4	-	TGCGCCAGCAGCCAAGAACTTTGGGGCGACAGGACTTTT	CASSQELWGDRTF
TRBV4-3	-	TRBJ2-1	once	TGCGCCAGCAGCCAAGATACAACTAGCTGGAACGAGCAGTTCTTC	CASSQDTTSWNEQFF
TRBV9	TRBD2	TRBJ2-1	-	TGTGCCAGCAGCGCAGGACTAGGCGCCTACAATGAGCAGTTCTTC	CASSAGLGAYNEQFF
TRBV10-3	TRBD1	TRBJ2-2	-	TGTGCCATCAGTGAGGGGACAGGGCTCACCGGGGAGCTGTTTTTT	CAISEGTGLTGELFF
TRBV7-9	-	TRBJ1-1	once	TGTGCCAGCAGCCCAGGCAGGGTTACTGAAGCTTTCTTT	CASSPGRVTEAFF
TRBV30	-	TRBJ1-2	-	TGTGCCTGGAGTGTAGAACCGATCTATGGCTACACCTTC	CAWSVEPIYGYTF
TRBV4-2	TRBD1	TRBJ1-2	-	TGTGCCAGCAGCCAAGATGAGACAGGGCGGTATGGCTACACCTTC	CASSQDETGRYGYTF
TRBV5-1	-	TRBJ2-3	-	TGCGCCAGCAGCGAGCCGGGGATCCTTGATACGCAGTATTTT	CASSEPGILDTQYF
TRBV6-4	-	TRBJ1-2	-	TGTGCCAGCAGCCCCACAGAAGGGTCGATCTATGGCTACACCTTC	CASSPTEGSIYGYTF
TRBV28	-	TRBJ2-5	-	TGTGCCATGCAGTCCTGGCGGGGTGATCGCGAGACCCAGTACTTC	CAMQSWRGDRETQYF
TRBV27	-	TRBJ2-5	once	TGTGCCAGCAGCTCACCAGGATTTGGGGAGACCCAGTACTTC	CASSSPGFGETQYF
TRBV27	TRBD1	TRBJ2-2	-	TGTGCCAGCAGTTTATCTCCTCGGACAGGGGGAACCGGGGAGCTGTTTTTT	CASSLSPRTGGTGELFF
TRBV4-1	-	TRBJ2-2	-	TGCGCCAGCAGCCAAGCTGCGAGCGGAGAGACCGGGGAGCTGTTTTTT	CASSQAASGETGELFF
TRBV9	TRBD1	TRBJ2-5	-	TGTGCCAGCAGCAACCGACAGGGGGCAGTCGGGACCCAGTACTTC	CASSNRQGAVGTQYF
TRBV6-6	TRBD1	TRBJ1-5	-	TGTGCCAGCACCCCAGGGGGGATTAGGGCAAGTCAGCCCCAGCATTTT	CASTPGGIRASQPQHF
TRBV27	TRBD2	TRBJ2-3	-	TGTGCCAGCAGTACTAGCGGGAGGGCCTGGGATACGCAGTATTTT	CASSTSGRAWDTQYF
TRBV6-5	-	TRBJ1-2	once	TGTGCCAGCAGTTACCAAGGAGGCTACACCTTC	CASSYQGGYTF
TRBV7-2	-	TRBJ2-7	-	TGTGCCAGCAGCCAGGCCACCAACTACGAGCAGTACTTC	CASSQATNYEQYF
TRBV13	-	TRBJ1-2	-	TGTGCCAGCAGCCTGGACACGAAATATGGCTACACCTTC	CASSLDTKYGYTF
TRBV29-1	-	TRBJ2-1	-	TGCAGCGTTGGAGTCAGGGTTGGTGCGAACAATGAGCAGTTCTTC	CSVGVRVGANNEQFF
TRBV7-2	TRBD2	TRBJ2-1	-	TGTGCCAGCAGCCTGACTAGCGGGAGCCACAATGAGCAGTTCTTC	CASSLTSGSHNEQFF
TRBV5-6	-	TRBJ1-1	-	TGTGCCAGCAGCTTCGTCGCGACCGGCAGGGACACTGAAGCTTTCTTT	CASSFVATGRDTEAFF
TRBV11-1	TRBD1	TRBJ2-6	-	TGTGCCAGCAGCTCCACAGGGGCTGGGGCCAACGTCCTGACTTTC	CASSSTGAGANVLTF
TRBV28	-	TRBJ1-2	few	TGTGCCAGCAGTTTACGGCATTCTAACTATGGCTACACCTTC	CASSLRHSNYGYTF
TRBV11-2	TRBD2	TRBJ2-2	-	TGTGCCACCTCGGGGGGCGGGACTAGCGGCCCTACGGGGGAGCTGTTTTTT	CATSGGGTSGPTGELFF
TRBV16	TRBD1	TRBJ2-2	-	TGTGCCAGCAGCCGAGGACAGGGCACGCGGGAGCTGTTTTTT	CASSRGQGTRELFF
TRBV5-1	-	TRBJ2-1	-	TGCGCCAGCAGCCCCTCTGTGGAGGGGGGGAATGAGCAGTTCTTC	CASSPSVEGGNEQFF
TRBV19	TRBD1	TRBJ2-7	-	TGTGCCAGTAGGAAAACCGGGACAGGCCCCTACGAGCAGTACTTC	CASRKTGTGPYEQYF
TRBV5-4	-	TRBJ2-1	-	TGTGCCAGCAGCTCTTCAGGGGGGGGCGGAAGTGAGCAGTTCTTC	CASSSSGGGGSEQFF
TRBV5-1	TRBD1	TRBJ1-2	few	TGCGCCAGCAGCTCCAATACAGGGGGCAACTATGGCTACACCTTC	CASSSNTGGNYGYTF
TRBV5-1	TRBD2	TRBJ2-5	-	TGCGCCAGCAGCTTGCAAGCGGGGGGGCCGGGGACCCAGTACTTC	CASSLQAGGPGTQYF
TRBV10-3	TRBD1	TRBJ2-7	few	TGTGCCATCAGGGACAGGGCGGGCGAGCAGTACTTC	CAIRDRAGEQYF
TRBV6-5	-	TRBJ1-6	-	TGTGCCAGCAGTTCCCAGGGAATAGATTCACCCCTCCACTTT	CASSSQGIDSPLHF
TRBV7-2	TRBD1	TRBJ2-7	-	TGTGCCAGCAGCTCCACCGGGACAGGCTACGAGCAGTACTTC	CASSSTGTGYEQYF
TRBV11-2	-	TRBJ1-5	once	TGTGCCAGCAGCTTAGACAGGCGCACGGGGCCCCAGCATTTT	CASSLDRRTGPQHF
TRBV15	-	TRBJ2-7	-	TGTGCCACCAGCAGAGACCGTTACGAGCAGTACTTC	CATSRDRYEQYF
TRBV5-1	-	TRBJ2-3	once	TGCGCCAGCAGCCCCGGTGAGACAACTAGCACAGATACGCAGTATTTT	CASSPGETTSTDTQYF
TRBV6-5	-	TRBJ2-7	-	TGTGCCAGCAGTCAAACCGAGGGGTTCGAGCAGTACTTC	CASSQTEGFEQYF
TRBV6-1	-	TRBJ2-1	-	TGTGCCAGCAGGCTCGACAGGAGCTCCTACAATGAGCAGTTCTTC	CASRLDRSSYNEQFF
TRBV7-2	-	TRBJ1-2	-	TGTGCCAGCAGTTGGGCGGGGCAGGAGTATGGCTACACCTTC	CASSWAGQEYGYTF
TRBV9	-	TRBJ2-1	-	TGTGCCAGCAGCGTAGAAGGCGGGAATTACAATGAGCAGTTCTTC	CASSVEGGNYNEQFF
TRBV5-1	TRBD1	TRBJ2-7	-	TGCGCCAGCAGCTTCCCCCGGGACAGGGTCTCCTACGAGCAGTACTTC	CASSFPRDRVSYEQYF
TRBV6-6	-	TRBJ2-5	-	TGTGCCAGCAGTTACTCAAGGGTGGCGAAACAAGAGACCCAGTACTTC	CASSYSRVAKQETQYF
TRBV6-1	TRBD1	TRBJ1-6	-	TGTGCCAGCAGTGCCTCCCGACAGGGGGCCAGGCCCAAGGAATCACCCCTCCACTTT	CASSASRQGARPKESPLHF
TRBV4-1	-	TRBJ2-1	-	TGCGCCAGCAGCCAAGATGGTCAGGGGAACAATGAGCAGTTCTTC	CASSQDGQGNNEQFF
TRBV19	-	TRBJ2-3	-	TGTGCCAGTAGTATAATCCGGGGTGCAGATACGCAGTATTTT	CASSIIRGADTQYF
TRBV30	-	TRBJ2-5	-	TGTGCCTGGAGCCAGGGATGGCTAGAGACCCAGTACTTC	CAWSQGWLETQYF
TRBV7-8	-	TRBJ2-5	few	TGTGCCAGCAGTTTAACAGGCCGCGAAGGCCAAGAGACCCAGTACTTC	CASSLTGREGQETQYF
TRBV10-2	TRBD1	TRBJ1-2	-	TGCGCCAGCAGACAGGGACAGGGAACCTATGGCTACACCTTC	CASRQGQGTYGYTF
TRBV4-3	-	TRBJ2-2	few	TGCGCCAGCAGCCAAGGAAGAAGCGGGGAGCTGTTTTTT	CASSQGRSGELFF
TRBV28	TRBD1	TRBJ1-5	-	TGTGCCAGCAGGTCACTCGAACAGGGGAATCAGCCCCAGCATTTT	CASRSLEQGNQPQHF